This passage covers 10 T cell receptor beta chains from one sample sequenced in a study of cytomegalovirus exposure and HLA in healthy donors. The PCR had 60 Vbeta and 13 Jbeta primers. TCRdb keeps only in-frame clones here, not all; method: immunoSEQ multiplex PCR. Of more than 95,000 clones listed, less than 85% are singletons. Input material: PBMCs. The receptor source for this set is a man younger than 40 in good health and CMV-seropositive.

This chain uses TRBV28 with TRBJ2-1; D is perhaps TRBD2 (5 bases). V was shortened by 1 base and J by 9 bases, with 10 bases between the two germline ends. The CDR3 runs to 13 residues. CDR1 and CDR2 (germline): MDHEN, SYDVKM. The CDR3 is CASSLYWEREQFF. The CDR3 nucleotides read TGTGCCAGCAGTTTATATTGGGAGCGTGAGCAGTTCTTC.

The chain employs TRBV7-9 and TRBJ2-3, with D possibly TRBD2 on 7 matching bases. The germline V gene has CDR1 SEHNR and CDR2 FQNEAQ (reference sequence). The CDR3 extends over 16 amino acids. V shed 5 bases and J shed 4 bases, with 19 bases lying between them. The CDR3 DNA reads TGTGCCAGCAGCCCTACCCCGGGGGGCCGGCCAGATACGCAGTATTTT. Translated: CASSPTPGGRPDTQYF. The entire variable domain, with the rest obtained from reference TRBV7-9 and TRBJ2-3, is as follows: DTGVSQNPRHKITKRGQNVTFRCDPISEHNRLYWYRQTLGQGPEFLTYFQNEAQLEKSRLLSDRFSAERPKGSFSTLEIQRTEQGDSAMYLCASSPTPGGRPDTQYFGPGTRLTVL.

This chain links TRBV6-1 with TRBJ2-1, with 8 nucleotides matching TRBD1. The CDR3 runs to 14 residues. The trim removed 4 bases at V and 8 bases at J, leaving 7 bases unmatched. Germline CDR1 reads MNHNS; CDR2 reads SASEGT. The chain's CDR3 is CASSASQGAYEQFF. The DNA of the CDR3 is TGTGCCAGCAGTGCCTCGCAGGGGGCGTATGAGCAGTTCTTC.

This clone has a single count. The genes are TRBV7-2 and TRBJ2-1, with TRBD2 matching 16 bases. With 4 bases clipped from V and 15 bases from J, the junction kept 9 bases outside the gene matches. Germline loops: CDR1 SGHTA, CDR2 FQGNSA. CDR3 length: 15 amino acids. The CDR3 coding sequence is TGTGCCAGCAGCTCAAGGGGACTAGCGGGGGGGCCGGGGTTCTTC. This encodes CASSSRGLAGGPGFF.

This chain connects TRBV2 to TRBJ1-1; possibly TRBD1 for D (5 bases). The CDR3 runs to 11 residues. Trimming cost V 3 bases and J 10 bases, with 9 bases left between them. Per the germline V gene, CDR1 is SNHLY and CDR2 is FYNNEI. CDR3 region: CASSDMGGAFF. In DNA, the CDR3 is TGTGCCAGCAGTGATATGGGGGGAGCTTTCTTT.

This rearrangement joins TRBV2 to TRBJ1-4, with D unresolved. The germline CDR1 and CDR2 sequences are SNHLY and FYNNEI. The CDR3 covers 17 residues. V was pared by 2 bases and J by 5 bases, with 18 bases between. CDR3 nucleotide sequence: TGTGCCAGCAGTGAACGCGCCAGAGGTTTAGTGAATGAAAAACTGTTTTTT. Protein product: CASSERARGLVNEKLFF. The full variable domain, its missing parts supplied by reference TRBV2 and TRBJ1-4, is EPEVTQTPSHQVTQMGQEVILRCVPISNHLYFYWYRQILGQKVEFLVSFYNNEISEKSEIFDDQFSVERPDGSNFTLKIRSTKLEDSAMYFCASSERARGLVNEKLFFGSGTQLSVL.

This clone occurred once. The rearrangement joins TRBV10-1 to TRBJ2-1; 11 bases agree with TRBD2. The CDR3 has 15 residues. Germline assignment: CDR1 WNHNN and CDR2 SYGVQD (reference sequence). V shed 4 bases and J 5 bases; nucleotides not matched to a gene: 4. CDR3 protein: CASSGGTSGNNEQFF. As DNA, the CDR3 is TGCGCCAGCAGTGGAGGGACTAGCGGTAACAATGAGCAGTTCTTC.

This rearrangement joins TRBV6-1 to TRBJ2-7; 10 nucleotides line up with TRBD1. This CDR3 contains 22 residues. Trimming cost V 2 bases and J 4 bases; bases outside gene matches: 26. CDR1 is MNHNS, CDR2 SASEGT, per germline. CDR3 bases: TGTGCCAGCAGTGAAATGTTTGGTCGGGGACAGGGGTGGACTACCCGACCTTACGAGCAGTACTTC. Protein: CASSEMFGRGQGWTTRPYEQYF.

V gene TRBV12-5 combines with J gene TRBJ1-1; TRBD1 matches at 9 bases. The CDR3 runs to 18 residues. Trimming removed 0 bases from V and 5 bases from J; junction bases left unmatched: 13. Germline V gives CDR1 LGHNT, CDR2 FRNRAP. Here the CDR3 reads CASGLVIRRGQGGTEAFF. The CDR3 DNA reads TGTGCTAGTGGTTTGGTGATACGTAGGGGACAGGGTGGAACTGAAGCTTTCTTT.

This sequence joins TRBV12-5 and TRBJ2-7, with D perhaps matching TRBD2 (5 bases). V was clipped by 6 bases and J by 9 bases, with 18 bases between them. This CDR3 region has 13 residues. Germline V gene sequence: CDR1 LGHNT, CDR2 FRNRAP. The CDR3 here is CASGRGSLLVQYF. CDR3 nucleotide sequence: TGTGCTAGTGGCCGCGGGTCTCTCTTGGTGCAGTACTTC.